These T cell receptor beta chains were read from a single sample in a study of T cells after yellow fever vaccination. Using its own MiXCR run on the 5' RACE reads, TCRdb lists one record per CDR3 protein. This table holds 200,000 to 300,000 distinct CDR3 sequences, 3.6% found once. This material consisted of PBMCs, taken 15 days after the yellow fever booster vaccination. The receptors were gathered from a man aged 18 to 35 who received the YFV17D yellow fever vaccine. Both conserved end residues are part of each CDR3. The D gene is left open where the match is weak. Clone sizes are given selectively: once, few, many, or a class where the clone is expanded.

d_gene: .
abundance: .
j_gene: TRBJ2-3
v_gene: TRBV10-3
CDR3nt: TGTGCCATCAGTGAAAGTCCCGACACAGATACGCAGTATTTT
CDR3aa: CAISESPDTDTQYF

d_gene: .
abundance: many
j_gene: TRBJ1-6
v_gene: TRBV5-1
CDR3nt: TGCGCCAGCAGCTTTCGGGGAGTGGATTCACCCCTCCACTTT
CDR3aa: CASSFRGVDSPLHF

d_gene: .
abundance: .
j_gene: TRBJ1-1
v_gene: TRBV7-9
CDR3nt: TGTGCCAGCAGCGGTAGCAGAACTGAAGCTTTCTTT
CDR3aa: CASSGSRTEAFF

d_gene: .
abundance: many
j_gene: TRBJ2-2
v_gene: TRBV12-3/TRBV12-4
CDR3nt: TGTGCCAGCAGTTGGGGCCAGGGCGACACCGGGGAGCTGTTTTTT
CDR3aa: CASSWGQGDTGELFF

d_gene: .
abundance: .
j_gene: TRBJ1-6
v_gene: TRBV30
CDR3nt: TGTGCCTGGAGTACCGGGGGTGGGGGTAATTCACCCCTCCACTTT
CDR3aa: CAWSTGGGGNSPLHF

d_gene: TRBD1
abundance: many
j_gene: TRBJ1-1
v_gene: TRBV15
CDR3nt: TGTGCCACCAGCCGGACAGGGAACACTGAAGCTTTCTTT
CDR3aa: CATSRTGNTEAFF

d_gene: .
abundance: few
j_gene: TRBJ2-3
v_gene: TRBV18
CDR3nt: TGTGCCAGCTCACCTGCTAGCGAGGCAGATACGCAGTATTTT
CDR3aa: CASSPASEADTQYF

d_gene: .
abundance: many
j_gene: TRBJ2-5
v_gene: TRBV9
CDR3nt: TGTGCCAGCAGCGTCGGCGGGGCGAACCAAGAGACCCAGTACTTC
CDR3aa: CASSVGGANQETQYF

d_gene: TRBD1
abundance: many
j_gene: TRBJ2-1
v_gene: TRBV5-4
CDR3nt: TGTGCCAGCAGCCGGACAGGGGGCTACAATGAGCAGTTCTTC
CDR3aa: CASSRTGGYNEQFF

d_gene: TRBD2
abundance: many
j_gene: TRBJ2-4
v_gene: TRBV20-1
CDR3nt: TGCAGTAGCGAGCGGGGAAGTCAGTACTTC
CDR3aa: CSSERGSQYF

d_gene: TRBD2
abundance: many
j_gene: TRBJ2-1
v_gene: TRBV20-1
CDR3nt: TGCAGTGCTAGAGATTGGTCAACGGGGGGGCCGGATGAGCAGTTCTTC
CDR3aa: CSARDWSTGGPDEQFF

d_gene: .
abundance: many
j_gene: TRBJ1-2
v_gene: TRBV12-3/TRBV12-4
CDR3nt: TGTGCCAGCAGTGTCCGGGCCCTCTATGGCTACACCTTC
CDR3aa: CASSVRALYGYTF

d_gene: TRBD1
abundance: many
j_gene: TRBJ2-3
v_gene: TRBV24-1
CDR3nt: TGTGCCACCAGTGGGACAGGCCCAGATACGCAGTATTTT
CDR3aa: CATSGTGPDTQYF

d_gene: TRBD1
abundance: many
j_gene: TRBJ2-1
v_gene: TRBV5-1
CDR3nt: TGCGCCAGCAGCTTGGCCGGACAGGGTCTTCATGAGCAGTTCTTC
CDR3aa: CASSLAGQGLHEQFF

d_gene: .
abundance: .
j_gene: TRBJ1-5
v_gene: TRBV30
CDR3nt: TGTGCACGCCAACCTGAGGGGACTAGCAATCAGCCCCAGCATTTT
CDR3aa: CARQPEGTSNQPQHF

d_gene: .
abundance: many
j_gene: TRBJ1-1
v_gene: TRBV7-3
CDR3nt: TGTGCCAGCAGCTTAACTCCCGCAGCACCGAGCACTGAAGCTTTCTTT
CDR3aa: CASSLTPAAPSTEAFF

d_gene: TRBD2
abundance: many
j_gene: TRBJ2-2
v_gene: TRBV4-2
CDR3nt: TGTGCCAGCAGCCAAGTAGTAGCGGGGAACACCGGGGAGCTGTTTTTT
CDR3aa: CASSQVVAGNTGELFF

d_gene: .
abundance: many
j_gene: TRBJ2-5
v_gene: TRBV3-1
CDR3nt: TGTGCCAGCAGCCAAGGGGTGGCACACATCTACGGGGTGGGGAAGTACTTC
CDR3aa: CASSQGVAHIYGVGKYF

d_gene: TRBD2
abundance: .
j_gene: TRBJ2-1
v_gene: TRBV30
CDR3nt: TGTGCCTGGGACGGGGGGTACAATGAGCAGTTCTTC
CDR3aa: CAWDGGYNEQFF

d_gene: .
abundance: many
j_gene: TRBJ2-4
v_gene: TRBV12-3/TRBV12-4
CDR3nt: TGTGCCAGCAGTTTAAGGGGGGCGCGTGGAAACATTCAGTACTTC
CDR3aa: CASSLRGARGNIQYF

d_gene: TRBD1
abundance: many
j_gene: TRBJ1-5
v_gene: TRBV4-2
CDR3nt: TGTGCCAGCAGCCAAGGTTGGACAGGGAGCAATCAGCCCCAGCATTTT
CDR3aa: CASSQGWTGSNQPQHF

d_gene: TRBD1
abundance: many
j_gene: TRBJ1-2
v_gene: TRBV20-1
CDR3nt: TGCAGTGCAACCCGGGACAGTGTGGGCTATGGCTACACCTTC
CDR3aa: CSATRDSVGYGYTF

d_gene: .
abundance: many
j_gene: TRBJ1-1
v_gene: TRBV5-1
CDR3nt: TGCGCCAGCAGCTTGGATATGGCGGCTAACACTGAAGCTTTCTTT
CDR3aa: CASSLDMAANTEAFF

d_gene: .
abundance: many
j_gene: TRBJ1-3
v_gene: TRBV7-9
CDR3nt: TGTGCCAGCAGCAAGGAGACGGGGGCGAGGGGAAACACCATATATTTT
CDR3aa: CASSKETGARGNTIYF

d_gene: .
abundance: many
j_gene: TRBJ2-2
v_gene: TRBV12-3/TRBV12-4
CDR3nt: TGTGCCAGCACCCAATACGCACGGAACACCGGGGAGCTGTTTTTT
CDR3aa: CASTQYARNTGELFF

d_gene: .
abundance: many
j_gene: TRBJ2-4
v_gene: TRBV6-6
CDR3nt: TGTGCCAGCAGATCGGTAGGAGTAAACATTCAGTACTTC
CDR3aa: CASRSVGVNIQYF

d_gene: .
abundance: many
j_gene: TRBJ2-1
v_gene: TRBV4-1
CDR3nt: TGCGCCAGCAGCCAAGATCCGGGGTTTAATGAGCAGTTCTTC
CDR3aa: CASSQDPGFNEQFF

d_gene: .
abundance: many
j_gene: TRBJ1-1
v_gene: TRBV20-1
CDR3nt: TGCAGTGCTAGTGATATCCAGGGTAACACTGAAGCTTTCTTT
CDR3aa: CSASDIQGNTEAFF

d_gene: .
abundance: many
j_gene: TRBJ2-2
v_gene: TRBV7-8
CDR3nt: TGTGCCAGCAGCTTGTTTCGGGGGCAAAACACCGGGGAGCTGTTTTTT
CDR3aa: CASSLFRGQNTGELFF

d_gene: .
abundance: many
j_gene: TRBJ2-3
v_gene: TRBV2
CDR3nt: TGTGCCAGCGTAAGGTTTCCCACAGATACGCAGTATTTT
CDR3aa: CASVRFPTDTQYF

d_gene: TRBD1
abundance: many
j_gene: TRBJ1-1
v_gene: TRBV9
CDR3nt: TGTGCCAGCAGCGAGTATGGGACAGCCAACACTGAAGCTTTCTTT
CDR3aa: CASSEYGTANTEAFF

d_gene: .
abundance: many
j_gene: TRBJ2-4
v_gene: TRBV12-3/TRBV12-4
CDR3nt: TGTGCCTCCTCGGAGGGGCCCGCCAAAAACATTCAGTACTTC
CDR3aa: CASSEGPAKNIQYF

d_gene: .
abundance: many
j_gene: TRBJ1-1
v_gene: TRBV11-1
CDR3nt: TGTGCCAGCAGCTTAGGCCCCCTGAGGGAAGCTTTCTTT
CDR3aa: CASSLGPLREAFF

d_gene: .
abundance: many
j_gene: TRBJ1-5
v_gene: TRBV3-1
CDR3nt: TGTGCCAGCAGCCAAGGATACGAGGGTAACCAGCCCCAGCATTTT
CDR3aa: CASSQGYEGNQPQHF

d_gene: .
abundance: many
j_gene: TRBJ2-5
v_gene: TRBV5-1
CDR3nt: TGCGCCAGCAGCCAATCTTTCGTAGCCGAGACCCAGTACTTC
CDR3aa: CASSQSFVAETQYF

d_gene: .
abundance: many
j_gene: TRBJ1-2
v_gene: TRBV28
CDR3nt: TGTGCCAGCAGTTTAAGGCCGTCTATCTATGGCTACACCTTC
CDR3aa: CASSLRPSIYGYTF

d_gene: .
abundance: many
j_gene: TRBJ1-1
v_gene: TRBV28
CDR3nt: TGTGCCAGCAGTTACATAAACCTGGGGCGGATGAACACTGAAGCTTTCTTT
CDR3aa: CASSYINLGRMNTEAFF

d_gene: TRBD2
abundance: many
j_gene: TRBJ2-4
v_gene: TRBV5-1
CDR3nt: TGCGCCAGCAGCTCCGGGACTACCCGTTCCAAAAACATTCAGTACTTC
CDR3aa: CASSSGTTRSKNIQYF

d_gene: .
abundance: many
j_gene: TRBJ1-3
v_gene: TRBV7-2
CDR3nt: TGTGCCAGCAGCTTGGGGGGAATCTCTGGAAACACCATATATTTT
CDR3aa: CASSLGGISGNTIYF

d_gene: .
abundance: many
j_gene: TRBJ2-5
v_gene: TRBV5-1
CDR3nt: TGCGCCAGCAGCTTGGTGGGGGGCGGACGAAGACAAGAGACCCAGTACTTC
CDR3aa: CASSLVGGGRRQETQYF

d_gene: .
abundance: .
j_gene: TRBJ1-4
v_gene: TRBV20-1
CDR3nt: TGCAGTGCTAGAGAGGCACAGGGTAATGTAAAACTGATTTTT
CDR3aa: CSAREAQGNVKLIF